Below, one T cell receptor beta chain is given with its context. The data were obtained in a study of T cells of healthy individuals. This CDR3 contains 16 residues. From germline, CDR1 is SGHNT and CDR2 YYREEE (reference sequence). V gave up 1 base and J gave up 3 bases; unmatched junction bases: 4. Using its own MiXCR run on the 5' RACE reads, TCRdb lists one record per CDR3 protein. The sample holds some 82,000 distinct CDR3 sequences, 4% to 5.5% seen once. The chain recombines TRBV5-4 with TRBJ2-2; 9 bases align to TRBD2. The sequence derives from a female donor in good health. Here the CDR3 DNA reads TGTGCCAGCAGCTTGTTCAGCGGGAGGCACACCGGGGAGCTGTTTTTT. This encodes CASSLFSGRHTGELFF.